Below are 17 T cell receptor beta chains sequenced from a single sample in a study of cytomegalovirus exposure and HLA in healthy donors. Primers: 60 Vbeta forward and 13 Jbeta reverse. Here immunoSEQ multiplex PCR was the method, and the copy in TCRdb shows in-frame clones only, minus some. Recorded here are roughly 140,000 clones; the top ten clones represent roughly 2.5%. Input material: PBMCs. The receptor source for this set is a man aged 35 to 55 in good health and CMV-seronegative.

The CDR3 spells CASSVGGGAAEAFF. The CDR3 DNA reads as TGTGCCAGCAGCGTAGGTGGGGGCGCGGCTGAAGCTTTCTTT. The chain joins TRBV9 to TRBJ1-1; D possibly corresponds to TRBD1 (6 bases). Germline CDR1 reads SGDLS; CDR2 reads YYNGEE. The length of the CDR3 is 14 residues. V gave up 0 bases and J gave up 6 bases, with 12 bases separating them.

V usage is TRBV11-3 and J usage is TRBJ1-1; 12 bases fit TRBD1. J lost 5 bases, V lost 4 bases, and 5 bases had no gene match. The CDR3 has 15 amino acids. CDR1 and CDR2 (germline): SGHNT, YENEEA. CDR3 in DNA: TGTGCCAGCAGCTATGGGACAGGGGGCGTGACTGAAGCTTTCTTT. Protein: CASSYGTGGVTEAFF.

The chain is built from TRBV2 and TRBJ1-1, with a possible D match to TRBD1 (6 bases). This CDR3 has 15 amino acids. CDR1 is SNHLY and CDR2 is FYNNEI in the germline V gene. V was pared by 1 base and J by 3 bases, with 12 bases between. The CDR3 DNA is TGTGCCAGCAGTGAAGTATCAGGGGCCTACACTGAAGCTTTCTTT. Translated, it gives CASSEVSGAYTEAFF.

The chain joins TRBV5-4 to TRBJ2-2; 11 positions match TRBD1. V was pared by 5 bases and J by 2 bases, with 5 bases of the junction left unmatched. Germline V gene data show CDR1 as SGHNT and CDR2 as YYREEE (reference sequence). This CDR3 has 16 residues. The CDR3 DNA reads as TGTGCCAGCAGTTCACGGACAGGGGGCAACACCGGGGAGCTGTTTTTT. Translation gives CASSSRTGGNTGELFF.

This rearrangement joins TRBV5-6 to TRBJ1-5; 7 bases line up with TRBD1. V was pared by 3 bases and J by 2 bases, with 2 bases of the junction left unmatched. CDR3 size: 14 residues. Germline V gives CDR1 SGHDT, CDR2 YYEEEE. The chain's CDR3 is CASSSGTGNQPQHF. CDR3 DNA: TGTGCCAGCAGCTCCGGGACAGGCAATCAGCCCCAGCATTTT.

The genes are TRBV6-6 and TRBJ2-7; maybe TRBD1 (5 bases). V lost 2 bases, J lost 0 bases, and 14 bases lay in between. The CDR3 consists of 16 residues. The V gene's germline CDR1 is MNHNY and CDR2 SVGAGI (reference sequence). This chain's CDR3 is CASSYAKRTHSYEQYF. The CDR3 DNA reads TGTGCCAGCAGTTACGCGAAACGGACACACTCCTACGAGCAGTACTTC.

The chain combines TRBV5-1 with TRBJ2-1; D remains unclear. Trimming shortened V by 4 bases and J by 7 bases, and 6 bases separated the two germline ends. Germline V lookup: CDR1 SGHRS, CDR2 YFSETQ. This CDR3 spans 11 amino acids. CDR3 DNA sequence: TGCGCCAGCAGCCGTGCGAATGAGCAGTTCTTC. Translating it yields CASSRANEQFF.

The CDR3 DNA follows: TGTGCCAGCAGTCCCAGGACAGGTCGGGATAATGAAAAACTGTTTTTT. Its translation is CASSPRTGRDNEKLFF. This rearrangement joins TRBV28 to TRBJ1-4; 7 bases fit TRBD1. Trimming removed 5 bases from V and 4 bases from J; junction bases left unmatched: 10. This CDR3 is built from 16 residues. Per the germline V gene, CDR1 is MDHEN and CDR2 is SYDVKM.

The rearrangement links TRBV7-3 to TRBJ1-2, with D hard to call. The CDR3 totals 16 residues. From germline, CDR1 is SGHTA and CDR2 FQGTGA. V shed 2 bases and J shed 5 bases, with 18 bases lying between them. The CDR3 loop reads CASSLGPGSALYGYTF. In nucleotides, the CDR3 is TGTGCCAGCAGCTTAGGGCCCGGTTCCGCCCTTTATGGCTACACCTTC.

The V and J genes are TRBV2 and TRBJ2-3, with 7 bases fitting TRBD1. CDR1 is SNHLY and CDR2 is FYNNEI in the germline V gene. The CDR3 is 16 amino acids. J was trimmed by 6 bases and V by 5 bases; bases with no gene match: 14. CDR3 loop: CASSNNRDSSRDTQYF. The DNA for the CDR3 is TGTGCCAGCAGTAATAACCGGGACAGTTCAAGGGATACGCAGTATTTT.

The chain has TRBV5-1 and TRBJ1-1; maybe TRBD1 (5 bases). Germline CDR1 and CDR2: SGHRS and YFSETQ. The length of the CDR3 is 15 residues. Deletions cut 0 bases from V and 3 bases from J, with 12 bases between. CDR3 coding DNA: TGCGCCAGCAGCTTGGATGGAGGGGCGCACACTGAAGCTTTCTTT. This translates into CASSLDGGAHTEAFF.

The J gene is TRBJ1-1, the V gene TRBV9, with 12 nucleotides matching TRBD1. The CDR3 spans 15 residues. CDR1 and CDR2 from the germline V gene are SGDLS and YYNGEE. With 4 bases clipped from V and 7 bases from J, the junction kept 8 bases outside the gene matches. This CDR3 reads CASSFVGQGAGEAFF. CDR3 nucleotide sequence: TGTGCCAGCAGCTTCGTGGGACAGGGGGCGGGTGAAGCTTTCTTT.

This chain links TRBV4-1 with TRBJ2-1, with 7 bases matching TRBD1. CDR3 length: 14 residues. Germline trimming cut 3 bases from V and 6 bases from J; bases unmatched to any gene: 5. In germline, CDR1 is MGHRA, CDR2 YSYEKL. The CDR3 DNA sequence: TGCGCCAGCAGCCAGGAGACAGGGTTCAATGAGCAGTTCTTC. Protein product: CASSQETGFNEQFF.

The genes are TRBV7-9 and TRBJ1-5, with no clear D. Trimming stripped 6 bases from V and 11 bases from J, with 20 bases between. CDR1 is SEHNR, CDR2 FQNEAQ, per germline (reference sequence). CDR3 length: 14 residues. This CDR3 is CASRGTVGSAAQHF. For the CDR3, the DNA is TGTGCCAGCAGGGGTACCGTGGGGAGTGCGGCCCAGCATTTT.

This chain connects TRBV7-3 to TRBJ2-1, with 9 bases lining up with TRBD1. The CDR3 consists of 15 residues. Unmatched junction bases numbered 6, after V lost 5 bases and J lost 4 bases. Germline V gives CDR1 SGHTA, CDR2 FQGTGA. Here the CDR3 reads CASSLGTGSYNEQFF. CDR3 in DNA: TGTGCCAGCAGCCTAGGGACAGGGTCTTACAATGAGCAGTTCTTC.

The gene calls are TRBV5-3 and TRBJ2-4; 9 bases are a match to TRBD1. Being an ORF, TRBV5-3 has a function that is uncertain. CDR3 length: 17 residues. Germline trimming cut 4 bases from V and 1 base from J; bases unmatched to any gene: 9. The DNA of the CDR3 is TGTGCCAGAAGCAAAGGGACAGGGCTTGTCGCCAAAAACATTCAGTACTTC. This encodes CARSKGTGLVAKNIQYF.

The J gene is TRBJ1-6, the V gene TRBV25-1; no clear D. The CDR3 spans 16 residues. Germline lookup yields CDR1 MGHDK and CDR2 SYGVNS. Trimming left V 1 base short and J 0 bases short, with 7 bases between. The CDR3 region has the DNA TGTGCCAGCAGTGAATCCTGGAGCTCCTATAATTCACCCCTCCACTTT. Its translation: CASSESWSSYNSPLHF.